This passage covers 13 T cell receptor beta chains from one sample sequenced in a study of T cells after yellow fever vaccination. From the 5' RACE reads, TCRdb called clonotypes with MiXCR, one entry per CDR3 protein. The repertoire has approximately 550,000 distinct CDR3 sequences, approximately 21% of them found once; the top ten carry 13% to 15%. This specimen was PBMCs, taken 15 days after the yellow fever booster vaccination. These receptor sequences come from a man aged 25 to 40 who received the YFV17D yellow fever vaccine.

The chain recombines TRBV6-5 with TRBJ2-1, with 9 nucleotides matching TRBD2. The CDR3 is made up of 16 amino acids. Germline loops: CDR1 MNHEY, CDR2 SVGAGI. V shed 2 bases and J 4 bases; nucleotides not matched to a gene: 6. DNA for the CDR3: TGTGCCAGCAGTTACCCCGGGACTAGCCTATACAATGAGCAGTTCTTC. It translates to CASSYPGTSLYNEQFF.

This chain connects TRBV20-1 to TRBJ2-2; TRBD1 is a possible D gene (5 bases). Looked up from germline, CDR1 is DFQATT and CDR2 is SNEGSKA (reference sequence). CDR3 size: 13 residues. The V end lost 3 bases, the J end lost 4 bases, and 9 bases lay between the germline ends. The CDR3 loop is CSARVTGTGELFF. CDR3 DNA sequence: TGCAGTGCTAGGGTAACAGGCACCGGGGAGCTGTTTTTT.

The gene calls are TRBV5-1 and TRBJ2-1, with 13 nucleotides matching TRBD2. With 6 bases clipped from V and 5 bases from J, the junction kept 11 bases outside the gene matches. The CDR3 contains 17 residues. CDR1 and CDR2 from the germline V gene are SGHRS and YFSETQ. CDR3 residues: CASKVRLAGGWNNEQFF. In DNA, the CDR3 is TGCGCCAGCAAAGTGCGACTAGCGGGGGGCTGGAACAATGAGCAGTTCTTC. Variable domain in full (rest from reference TRBV5-1 and TRBJ2-1): KAGVTQTPRYLIKTRGQQVTLSCSPISGHRSVSWYQQTPGQGLQFLFEYFSETQRNKGNFPGRFSGRQFSNSRSEMNVSTLELGDSALYLCASKVRLAGGWNNEQFFGPGTRLTVL.

This clonotype was picked up a small number of times. The gene calls are TRBV20-1 and TRBJ2-3; 15 nucleotides align to TRBD2. The CDR3 consists of 17 residues. V shed 6 bases and J 0 bases; nucleotides not matched to a gene: 7. Germline CDR1 DFQATT, CDR2 SNEGSKA (reference sequence). The CDR3 sequence: CSAQGGTSGGSTDTQYF. CDR3 nucleotides: TGCAGTGCCCAGGGTGGGACTAGCGGGGGGAGCACAGATACGCAGTATTTT.

V and J are TRBV4-1 and TRBJ2-1; D is undetermined. Deletions cut 0 bases from V and 3 bases from J, with 12 bases between. The CDR3 is 16 amino acids. Per germline, CDR1 MGHRA and CDR2 YSYEKL. CDR3 in amino acids: CASSQDLTGDYNEQFF. The CDR3 DNA is TGCGCCAGCAGCCAAGATCTGACGGGCGACTACAATGAGCAGTTCTTC.

This clonotype showed up many times. The J gene is TRBJ2-3, the V gene TRBV20-1; the D is unclear. The CDR3 runs 15 residues. Trimming left V 7 bases short and J 4 bases short, with 21 bases between. Germline CDR1 and CDR2: DFQATT and SNEGSKA (reference sequence). CDR3 bases: TGCAGTGTCCTACGACCTGCAAGAAGCGCAGATACGCAGTATTTT. Its protein product is CSVLRPARSADTQYF.

The chain links TRBV6-5 to TRBJ2-3, with D possibly TRBD1 on 6 matching bases. The germline V gene has CDR1 MNHEY and CDR2 SVGAGI. Trimming stripped 8 bases from V and 3 bases from J, with 15 bases between. This CDR3 spans 14 amino acids. Here the CDR3 DNA reads TGTGCCAGCGTTGCTACAGGGAGTACAGATACGCAGTATTTT. Residues: CASVATGSTDTQYF.

The chain uses TRBV20-1 and TRBJ2-3; 10 bases agree with TRBD1. V was pared by 3 bases and J by 8 bases, with 8 bases of the junction left unmatched. The CDR3 runs to 14 residues. From germline, CDR1 is DFQATT and CDR2 SNEGSKA (reference sequence). CDR3 residues: CSASRDRGIVTQYF. Written as DNA, the CDR3 is TGCAGTGCTAGCCGGGACAGGGGCATCGTTACGCAGTATTTT.

This sequence joins TRBV4-3 and TRBJ2-1, with D tentatively TRBD1 or TRBD2 (5 bases each). The CDR3 spans 14 residues. Germline CDR1 and CDR2: LGHNA and YSLEER. Trimming shortened V by 1 base and J by 10 bases, and 14 bases separated the two germline ends. In DNA, the CDR3 is TGCGCCAGCAGCCAAGTACAGGTCTCGGGGGAGCAGTTCTTC. Its protein product is CASSQVQVSGEQFF.

CDR3 sequence reads: CASSNTGNSPLHF. For the CDR3, the DNA is TGTGCCAGCAGTAACACGGGGAATTCACCCCTCCACTTT. The chain joins TRBV6-6 to TRBJ1-6; D remains ambiguous. V lost 5 bases to trimming and J lost 7 bases, with 9 bases between them. Germline CDR1 and CDR2: MNHNY and SVGAGI (reference sequence). CDR3 length equals 13 residues.

This clonotype was observed a few times. V and J are TRBV7-2 and TRBJ2-5; 8 bases are shared with TRBD1. Losses at the gene ends were 3 bases for V and 13 bases for J; bases not matched to a gene: 7. CDR3 length: 12 residues. Germline V CDR1 and CDR2: SGHTA, FQGNSA. CDR3 in DNA: TGTGCCAGCAGCTTCCTGGGACAGGCCCGGTACTTC. Translation gives CASSFLGQARYF.

The gene calls are TRBV11-3 and TRBJ1-6; D remains ambiguous. This CDR3 contains 17 residues. From germline, CDR1 is SGHNT and CDR2 YENEEA. Trimming cost V 0 bases and J 0 bases, with 9 bases left between them. In DNA form, the CDR3 reads TGTGCCAGCAGCTTAGATCTGGGGAGCTCCTATAATTCACCCCTCCACTTT. It codes for CASSLDLGSSYNSPLHF.

By sample fraction, this clonotype is medium-sized. The chain links TRBV5-1 to TRBJ2-3, with no clear D. Germline CDR1 SGHRS, CDR2 YFSETQ. The CDR3 has 14 residues. V was clipped by 4 bases and J by 0 bases, with 9 bases between them. The CDR3 nucleotides are TGCGCCAGCAGCCCGGACGGAAGCACAGATACGCAGTATTTT. Translating gives CASSPDGSTDTQYF.